The following is a T cell receptor (beta chain) sequence with its context. The ends lost 4 bases at V and 2 bases at J; junction bases unmatched: 6. This CDR3 is 15 amino acids long. The germline V gene encodes CDR1 LGHNA and CDR2 YNFKEQ. Clones were sequenced by immunoSEQ multiplex PCR, and TCRdb holds only the in-frame ones, with some missing. In the table there are about 170,000 clones, about 87% of which are singletons. This record comes from a study of blood T cell repertoires in COVID-19. The sequence was obtained from a woman in her fifties or sixties with acute or convalescent COVID-19. The sequenced sample was peripheral blood. The V and J genes are TRBV4-2 and TRBJ1-2; 8 bases align to TRBD1. CDR3 DNA sequence: TGTGCCAGCAGCCCTTCGGACAGGGAAAACTATGGCTACACCTTC. This codes for CASSPSDRENYGYTF.